Presented here are 30 T cell receptor beta chains from one specimen sequenced in a study of T cell responses to AZD1222 COVID-19 vaccine. Generated by immunoSEQ multiplex PCR, the TCRdb table keeps only in-frame clones and is missing some. The sample records tens of thousands of clones, around 90% being singletons. Material: peripheral blood, obtained 28 days after the second AZD1222 dose. These receptors all come from an adult who received the AZD1222 COVID-19 vaccine.

The chain is built from TRBV13 and TRBJ1-1; tentative D call: TRBD1 (6 bases). The CDR3 covers 16 residues. The germline V gene encodes CDR1 PRHDT and CDR2 FYEKMQ (reference sequence). The ends were cut back, 5 bases at V and 0 bases at J, with 16 bases in the middle. For the CDR3, the DNA is TGTGCCAGCAGCCTCGGACAGCCGACCATGAACACTGAAGCTTTCTTT. The encoded protein is CASSLGQPTMNTEAFF.

DNA for the CDR3: TGTGCCAGCACCGAAAGGACAGGGGGCCGGTACGAGCAGTACTTC. It encodes CASTERTGGRYEQYF. The chain combines TRBV6-6 with TRBJ2-7; 11 bases are a match to TRBD1. The CDR3 length is 15 residues. Germline V gene lookup returns CDR1 MNHNY and CDR2 SVGAGI (reference sequence). J was trimmed by 4 bases and V by 7 bases; bases with no gene match: 9.

The chain combines TRBV19 with TRBJ2-7; 7 nucleotides line up with TRBD2. The CDR3 length is 15 residues. The V gene end was trimmed by 6 bases and the J gene end by 3 bases; junction bases not matched to a gene: 11. Germline CDR1 LNHDA, CDR2 SQIVND (reference sequence). CDR3 residues: CASRPSGGLGYEQYF. Here the CDR3 DNA reads TGTGCCAGTAGACCGTCGGGGGGTCTGGGCTACGAGCAGTACTTC.

This chain links TRBV6-5 with TRBJ1-4, with D uncertain. This CDR3 has 12 residues. V was pared by 8 bases and J by 7 bases, with 11 bases between. Looked up from germline, CDR1 is MNHEY and CDR2 is SVGAGI. CDR3 residues: CASGQAGEKLFF. The DNA of the CDR3 is TGTGCCAGCGGTCAGGCTGGTGAAAAACTGTTTTTT.

The chain links TRBV18 to TRBJ2-7, with 9 positions matching TRBD1. Trimming cost V 3 bases and J 3 bases; bases outside gene matches: 6. Germline-derived CDR1 and CDR2 are KGHSH and LQKENI. The CDR3 totals 15 residues. CDR3 residues: CASSPDLTGGYEQYF. The CDR3 bases are TGTGCCAGCTCACCGGATTTGACAGGGGGCTACGAGCAGTACTTC.

The chain carries TRBV4-1 and TRBJ2-1; perhaps TRBD2 as D (7 bases). This CDR3 spans 17 amino acids. Trimming took 1 base from V and 2 from J, leaving 15 bases between them. Germline V lookup: CDR1 MGHRA, CDR2 YSYEKL. Here the CDR3 reads CASSQAGAGAPYNEQFF. CDR3 DNA: TGCGCCAGCAGCCAAGCGGGGGCGGGGGCACCCTACAATGAGCAGTTCTTC.

The chain couples TRBV3-1 (or the pseudogene TRBV3-2) to TRBJ1-3, with D uncertain. Germline V gene data show CDR1 as LGHDT and CDR2 as YNNKEL (reference sequence). CDR3 length: 13 amino acids. V was clipped by 0 bases and J by 4 bases, with 4 bases between them. The CDR3 region is CASSQDRGNTIYF. Written as DNA, the CDR3 is TGTGCCAGCAGCCAAGATAGGGGAAACACCATATATTTT.

The chain uses TRBV19 and TRBJ2-5; 8 bases agree with TRBD2. Germline loops: CDR1 LNHDA, CDR2 SQIVND (reference sequence). V trimming: 5 bases; J trimming: 5 bases; junction bases outside the gene matches: 13. The CDR3 runs 16 residues. Written as DNA, the CDR3 is TGTGCCAGTAGTCCCCTCTGGGTAGCGGGGCGGGAGACCCAGTACTTC. It codes for CASSPLWVAGRETQYF.

The chain recombines TRBV6-4 with TRBJ2-1, with D perhaps TRBD1 (6 bases). This CDR3 region has 16 residues. Trimming removed 6 bases from V and 0 bases from J, with 15 bases in between. Germline V CDR1 and CDR2: MRHNA, SNTAGT. Here the CDR3 reads CASSSGTLSSYNEQFF. The CDR3 DNA is TGTGCCAGCAGCTCGGGGACATTAAGCTCCTACAATGAGCAGTTCTTC.

This clone occurred a few times. The V and J genes are TRBV3-1 (or the pseudogene TRBV3-2) and TRBJ1-6; D uncertain. Trimming removed 0 bases from V and 5 bases from J, with 5 bases in between. CDR3 length equals 14 residues. Per the germline V gene, CDR1 is LGHDT and CDR2 is YNNKEL (reference sequence). CDR3: CASSQEVDNSPLHF. DNA of the CDR3: TGTGCCAGCAGCCAAGAGGTGGATAATTCACCCCTCCACTTT.

The V call is TRBV5-6, the J call TRBJ1-1; TRBD1 might be the D (5 bases). CDR3 length: 15 residues. V shed 4 bases and J shed 5 bases, with 18 bases lying between them. Germline V CDR1 and CDR2: SGHDT, YYEEEE. For the CDR3, the DNA is TGTGCCAGCAGCCCGCGGGGGGGAAGGGGAACTGAAGCTTTCTTT. Encoded protein: CASSPRGGRGTEAFF.

This clone was observed once. The DNA of the CDR3 is TGTGCCAGCAGCTCTAGGGGGGACAGGGTTAACACTGAAGCTTTCTTT. Its translation: CASSSRGDRVNTEAFF. The rearrangement links TRBV7-6 to TRBJ1-1, with 9 bases lining up with TRBD1. Per the germline V gene, CDR1 is SGHVS and CDR2 is FNYEAQ. V dropped 4 bases and J dropped 2; count of bases not matched to a gene: 8. This CDR3 has 16 residues.

The V call is TRBV4-1, the J call TRBJ2-5; the D gene is possibly TRBD1 (6 bases). Germline loops: CDR1 MGHRA, CDR2 YSYEKL. The CDR3 runs to 15 residues. V lost 10 bases and J lost 2, with 20 bases in between. CDR3 nucleotide sequence: TGCGCCACCCAGTTGACAGGTGCGGAACAAGAGACCCAGTACTTC. Its translation: CATQLTGAEQETQYF.

CDR3 coding DNA: TGCGCCAGCAGCTTGGACAGCTTTGATTCACCCCTCCACTTT. Translated: CASSLDSFDSPLHF. This chain links TRBV5-1 with TRBJ1-6, with D uncertain. The ends were cut back, 0 bases at V and 8 bases at J, with 9 bases in the middle. Germline assignment: CDR1 SGHRS and CDR2 YFSETQ. The CDR3 has 14 amino acids. The variable domain in full, with the rest retrieved from reference TRBV5-1 and TRBJ1-6, is KAGVTQTPRYLIKTRGQQVTLSCSPISGHRSVSWYQQTPGQGLQFLFEYFSETQRNKGNFPGRFSGRQFSNSRSEMNVSTLELGDSALYLCASSLDSFDSPLHFGNGTRLTVT.

The chain joins TRBV5-1 to TRBJ1-1; TRBD1 matches at 7 bases. The V segment lost 0 bases and the J segment 3 bases; nucleotides outside the gene matches: 2. CDR3 length: 14 amino acids. Germline loops: CDR1 SGHRS, CDR2 YFSETQ. CDR3 in amino acids: CASSLGDSHTEAFF. In DNA, the CDR3 is TGCGCCAGCAGCTTGGGGGACAGCCACACTGAAGCTTTCTTT.

This clone showed up just once. The gene calls are TRBV29-1 and TRBJ1-2, with TRBD1 identical over 7 bases. The CDR3 consists of 13 residues. With V trimmed by 5 bases and J by 5 bases, 8 bases remained unmatched. Germline V gene sequence: CDR1 SQVTM, CDR2 ANQGSEA. Here the CDR3 DNA reads TGCAGCGTTATCCGAGGGACAGCTTATGGCTACACCTTC. Protein: CSVIRGTAYGYTF.

With respect to this clone: One junction end does not reproduce the germline sequence, and a read error may be involved. This sequence joins TRBV2 and TRBJ2-3; 13 positions agree with TRBD2. From germline, CDR1 is SNHLY and CDR2 FYNNEI. The CDR3 length is 18 residues. In DNA form, the CDR3 reads TGTGCCAGCAGGGAAGGACTAGCGGGGGACTGGGGCACAGATACGCAGTATTTT. Protein product: CASREGLAGDWGTDTQYF.

This clone was counted once. This rearrangement joins TRBV5-1 to TRBJ1-1; D remains unclear. This CDR3 is built from 14 residues. With 3 bases removed from V and 2 bases from J, the gap between germline ends came to 11 bases. Germline V gives CDR1 SGHRS, CDR2 YFSETQ. CDR3: CASSSNPENTEAFF. The CDR3 coding sequence is TGCGCCAGCAGCTCGAATCCAGAAAACACTGAAGCTTTCTTT.

The chain combines TRBV4-1 with TRBJ1-2, with 10 bases lining up with TRBD1. The length of the CDR3 is 14 residues. The V and J ends lost 4 bases and 4 bases, in that order; junction bases with no gene match: 3. Germline V gene sequence: CDR1 MGHRA, CDR2 YSYEKL. This CDR3 is CASSPDRGLYGYTF. DNA of the CDR3: TGCGCCAGCAGCCCAGACAGGGGGCTCTATGGCTACACCTTC.

The rearrangement links TRBV5-8 to TRBJ1-5; D uncertain. Germline CDR1 is SGHTS and CDR2 is YDEGEE. V was trimmed by 4 bases and J by 3 bases, leaving 11 bases between them. This CDR3 has 14 amino acids. CDR3 amino acids: CASSRAILNQPQHF. CDR3 in DNA: TGTGCCAGCAGCCGGGCCATCCTCAATCAGCCCCAGCATTTT. The whole variable domain, filled in from reference TRBV5-8 and TRBJ1-5, reads EAGVTQSPTHLIKTRGQQATLRCSPISGHTSVYWYQQALGLGLQFLLWYDEGEERNRGNFPPRFSGRQFPNYSSELNVNALELEDSALYLCASSRAILNQPQHFGDGTRLSIL.

This chain uses TRBV12-3 or TRBV12-4 with TRBJ1-1; 7 nucleotides line up with TRBD1. This CDR3 is built from 13 residues. V was clipped by 5 bases and J by 5 bases; unmatched bases: 5. Here the CDR3 DNA reads TGTGCCAGCAGTCTCAGACAGGGAACTGAAGCTTTCTTT. Translation gives CASSLRQGTEAFF.

The rearrangement uses TRBV16 and TRBJ1-4, with D unresolved. The CDR3 runs to 15 residues. The germline V gene has CDR1 KGHSY and CDR2 FQNENV. The V and J ends lost 0 bases and 12 bases respectively, with 17 bases between them. DNA for the CDR3: TGTGCCAGCAGCCAATCGGGGAGGGCAGCCGGTGAACTGTTTTTT. Protein product: CASSQSGRAAGELFF.

The chain couples TRBV7-9 to TRBJ2-3, with D hard to call. CDR1 and CDR2 (germline): SEHNR, FQNEAQ (reference sequence). The V gene lost 5 bases and the J gene lost 9 bases, with 12 bases spanning the gap. The CDR3 spans 12 residues. CDR3 DNA sequence: TGTGCCAGCAGCGTACTGGGGTTAACGCAGTATTTT. It codes for CASSVLGLTQYF.

The V call is TRBV6-1, the J call TRBJ2-5; tentatively, D is TRBD1 or TRBD2 (5 bases each). The CDR3 is made up of 14 amino acids. V was pared by 2 bases and J by 1 base, with 8 bases between. The V gene's germline CDR1 is MNHNS and CDR2 SASEGT. DNA for the CDR3: TGTGCCAGCAGTGAATTGGGGGTCCAAGAGACCCAGTACTTC. Protein sequence: CASSELGVQETQYF.

The chain has TRBV19 and TRBJ2-5; TRBD1 aligns across 7 bases. The trim removed 4 bases at V and 5 bases at J, leaving 4 bases unmatched. Germline assignment: CDR1 LNHDA and CDR2 SQIVND (reference sequence). The CDR3 length is 13 residues. The CDR3 spells CASSTQGLETQYF. CDR3 bases: TGTGCCAGTAGTACACAGGGGTTGGAGACCCAGTACTTC. The full variable domain, in which reference TRBV19 and TRBJ2-5 provide the parts outside the CDR3, is DGGITQSPKYLFRKEGQNVTLSCEQNLNHDAMYWYRQDPGQGLRLIYYSQIVNDFQKGDIAEGYSVSREKKESFPLTVTSAQKNPTAFYLCASSTQGLETQYFGPGTRLLVL.

DNA for the CDR3: TGTGCCAGCAGCGTAACCCCCTCCGGATCCGGAAACACCATATATTTT. Translation: CASSVTPSGSGNTIYF. This chain joins TRBV9 and TRBJ1-3; no clear D. Trimming pared 1 base from V and 4 bases from J, leaving 15 bases between. The length of the CDR3 is 16 residues. Germline V lookup: CDR1 SGDLS, CDR2 YYNGEE.

The chain joins TRBV5-8 to TRBJ2-5; the match to TRBD2 covers 13 bases. CDR1 is SGHTS, CDR2 YDEGEE, per germline. CDR3 length: 16 amino acids. The J segment lost 0 bases and the V segment lost 5 bases, leaving 4 bases of the junction unmatched. The CDR3 nucleotides read TGTGCCAGCAGTTCCGGGACTAGCGGGGACCAAGAGACCCAGTACTTC. It encodes CASSSGTSGDQETQYF.

The chain couples TRBV30 to TRBJ1-5; no clear D. Deletions cut 3 bases from V and 7 bases from J, with 13 bases between. This CDR3 has 13 amino acids. CDR1 and CDR2 (germline): GTSNPN, SVGIG (reference sequence). CDR3 nucleotide sequence: TGTGCCTGGAGCACAGCGCTTAGCCAGCCCCAGCATTTT. Residues: CAWSTALSQPQHF.

This chain connects TRBV5-1 to TRBJ2-3; TRBD2 might be the D (5 bases). CDR1 is SGHRS, CDR2 YFSETQ, per germline. The V and J ends lost 4 bases and 1 base respectively, with 10 bases between them. The CDR3 loop spans 14 amino acids. The CDR3 nucleotides read TGCGCCAGCAGCCTCGGGATGGGCACAGATACGCAGTATTTT. It encodes CASSLGMGTDTQYF.

This chain joins TRBV9 and TRBJ2-7; D perhaps matches TRBD1 (5 bases). Germline assignment: CDR1 SGDLS and CDR2 YYNGEE. Trimming removed 0 bases from V and 4 bases from J, with 11 bases in between. The CDR3 has 14 residues. CDR3 nucleotide sequence: TGTGCCAGCAGCGTAGAGGGGCGCTGGTACGAGCAGTACTTC. The encoded protein is CASSVEGRWYEQYF.